This T cell receptor beta chain comes out of a study of T-cell memory formation after mild COVID-19. Study results and limitations: CD4/CD8 balance held among clones contracting day 15 to 85, and later expanders leaned CD4+. The CD4+ clones that contracted clustered mainly within CM and EM, and the CD8+ clones concentrated in EMRA.

TCRdb passed the 5' RACE reads through MiXCR, listing each CDR3 protein once. Here the sample spans around 55,000 distinct CDR3 sequences, 8% to 10% being singletons. CDR3 length: 14 residues. Per the germline V gene, CDR1 is MNHEY and CDR2 is SMNVEV (reference sequence). Unmatched junction bases numbered 7, after V lost 6 bases and J lost 7 bases. This clonotype appeared many times. Its antigen is still unknown. The sequence came from a man aged 18 to 29 who had mild COVID-19 (a few samples of this study predate the infection). Cell type and time point are not known. The sequencing input was PBMCs or a T cell subset sorted from them (not recorded which). V and J are TRBV27 and TRBJ2-2; 8 positions agree with TRBD1. The CDR3 is CASSRTGFRGELFF. DNA of the CDR3: TGTGCCAGCAGCCGGACAGGGTTCCGCGGGGAGCTGTTTTTT.